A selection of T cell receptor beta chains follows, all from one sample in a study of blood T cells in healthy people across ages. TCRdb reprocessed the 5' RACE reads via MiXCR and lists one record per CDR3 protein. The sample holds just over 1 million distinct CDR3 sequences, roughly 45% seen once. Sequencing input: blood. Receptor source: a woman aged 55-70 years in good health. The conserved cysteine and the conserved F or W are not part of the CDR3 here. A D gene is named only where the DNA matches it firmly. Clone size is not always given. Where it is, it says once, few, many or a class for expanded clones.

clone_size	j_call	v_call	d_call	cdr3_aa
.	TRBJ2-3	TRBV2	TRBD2	ASSSGAGSRDTQY
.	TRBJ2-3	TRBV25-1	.	ASSEWTDTRY
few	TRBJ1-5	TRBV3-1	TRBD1	ASSQRDRGEPQH
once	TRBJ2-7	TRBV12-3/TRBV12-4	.	ASSRDTEFYEQY
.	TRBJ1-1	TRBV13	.	ASSFRDDYTEAF
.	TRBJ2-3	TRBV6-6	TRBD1	ASKSTGHTQY
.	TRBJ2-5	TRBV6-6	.	ASSYSPAAIQETQY
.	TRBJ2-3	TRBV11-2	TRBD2	ASTSQGLAGGPGNTDTQY
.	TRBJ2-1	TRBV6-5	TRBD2	ASSRRAGGPYNEQF
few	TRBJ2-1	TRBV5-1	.	ASSLRSFDIRNEQF
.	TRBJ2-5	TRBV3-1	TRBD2	ASSQEGLAGETQY
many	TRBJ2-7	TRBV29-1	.	SVGNGNSYEQY
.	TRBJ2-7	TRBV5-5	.	ASSPQLEGEQY
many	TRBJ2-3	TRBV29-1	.	SVTVDTQY
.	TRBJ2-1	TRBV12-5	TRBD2	ASGPQRGGWVEQF
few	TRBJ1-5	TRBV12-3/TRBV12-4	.	ASRRPGYNQPQH
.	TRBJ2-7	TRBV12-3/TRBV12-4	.	ASSSERPYSYEQY
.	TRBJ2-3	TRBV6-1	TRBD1	ASSPRDRVGDTQY
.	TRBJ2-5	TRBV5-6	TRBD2	ASSTGPTSGRETQY
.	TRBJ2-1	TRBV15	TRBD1	ATSPRRDSYKEQF
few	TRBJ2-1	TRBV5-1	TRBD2	ASSLVASGGSYNEQF
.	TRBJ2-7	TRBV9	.	ASSVAGTGHEQY
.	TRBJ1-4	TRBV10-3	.	AISGGGGEKLF
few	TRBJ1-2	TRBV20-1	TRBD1	SASRTGDYGYT
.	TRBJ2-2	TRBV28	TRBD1	ASSFPPDRGGLF